This T cell receptor beta chain is drawn from a study of CD4 T cells in relation to SARS-CoV-2 and coronaviruses. Study-wide background: Convalescent patients were roughly eight males and a few females; two were Hispanic.

Libraries were prepared by immunoSEQ multiplex PCR; TCRdb keeps only in-frame clonotypes and omits some of them. The table records roughly 45,000 clones, roughly 80% of them present only once. This clone was seen just once. What it binds is not known. Looked up from germline, CDR1 is SGHNT and CDR2 is YYREEE (reference sequence). Trimming cost V 1 base and J 6 bases, with 12 bases left between them. The CDR3 sequence is 14 residues long. The V call is TRBV5-4, the J call TRBJ2-3; D is perhaps TRBD2 (7 bases). The receptor's source is an adult with COVID-19. The sample comprised naive CD4+ T cells from PBMCs, cultured in vitro. Subset described: naive CD4+ T cells isolated by negative enrichment. In DNA form, the CDR3 reads TGTGCCAGCAGCTTGCCGGAGGGGGGGGATACGCAGTATTTT. As protein: CASSLPEGGDTQYF.